This T cell receptor beta chain was retrieved from a study of blood T cell repertoires in COVID-19. In the study overall: Sample material is recorded as cDNA or gDNA derived from T cells, B-cell-depleted T cells, or PBMCs.

Profiling relied on immunoSEQ multiplex PCR, and the TCRdb table lists in-frame clones only, not all of them. The sample lists over 85,000 clones, 70% to 80% seen once, with approximately 24% in the top ten. V gave up 1 base and J gave up 7 bases; unmatched junction bases: 2. The germline V gene encodes CDR1 SGHRS and CDR2 YFSETQ. The CDR3 covers 13 residues. The genes are TRBV5-1 and TRBJ2-7; 10 positions agree with TRBD1. The sample was peripheral blood. The TCR comes from a human donor in a cohort sampled during active COVID-19. The CDR3 DNA reads as TGCGCCAGCAGCTTGATGGGACAGGGGGAGCAGTACTTC. Translating it yields CASSLMGQGEQYF.